Below are 8 T cell receptor beta chains sequenced from a single sample in a study of human T cells and chemical hapten exposure. TCRdb itself ran the RACE reads through MiXCR, one entry per CDR3 protein. The table has 75,000 to 100,000 distinct CDR3 sequences, approximately 13% seen once. Time point of the sample: patch test 1, 2 weeks after DPC sensitization. Treatment denoted: therapeutic diphenylcyclopropenone sensitization with weekly scalp DPC. Sequenced here: whole blood, sampled in connection with sensitization to the hapten diphenylcyclopropenone (DPC). Source of these receptors: a woman in her forties with alopecia areata. Some clones in this sample may be carry-over from other donors' samples.

About this clonotype: A read error may be the cause here, since a much bigger clone is one base away. This rearrangement joins TRBV20-1 to TRBJ2-1, with D possibly being TRBD2 (6 bases). This CDR3 is built from 17 residues. CDR1 is DFQATT, CDR2 SNEGSKA, per germline (reference sequence). The CDR3 sequence is CSASGTLHHNSYDEQFF. The CDR3 nucleotides are TGCAGTGCAAGTGGGACTTTACACCACAACTCCTACGATGAGCAGTTCTTC.

This clonotype appeared many times. The chain couples TRBV18 to TRBJ2-7; possibly TRBD1 for D (6 bases). Trimming removed 2 bases at V and 4 bases at J, with 12 bases between. This CDR3 spans 14 amino acids. Germline assignment: CDR1 KGHSH and CDR2 LQKENI. CDR3 residues: CASSPGGGAYEQYF. CDR3 DNA: TGTGCCAGCTCACCAGGGGGCGGTGCGTACGAGCAGTACTTC.

This clonotype was seen a few times. The chain is built from TRBV6-1 and TRBJ2-2, with D unresolved. This CDR3 region has 13 residues. V gave up 8 bases and J gave up 2 bases, with 9 bases separating them. Germline V gene data show CDR1 as MNHNS and CDR2 as SASEGT. CDR3 loop: CASLGSNTGELFF. DNA for the CDR3: TGTGCCAGCCTGGGCAGCAACACCGGGGAGCTGTTTTTT.

The chain has TRBV6-5 and TRBJ2-7, with D possibly being TRBD1 (5 bases). V was clipped by 3 bases and J by 0 bases, with 12 bases between them. The CDR3 covers 15 residues. Germline loops: CDR1 MNHEY, CDR2 SVGAGI. CDR3 sequence reads: CASSYAPDTSYEQYF. CDR3 coding DNA: TGTGCCAGCAGTTATGCCCCGGACACCTCCTACGAGCAGTACTTC.

This clonotype was seen repeatedly, ten times or more. The chain couples TRBV28 to TRBJ2-1; D might be TRBD2 (5 bases). Trimming shortened V by 10 bases and J by 1 base, and 11 bases separated the two germline ends. The CDR3 is 13 residues long. CDR1 and CDR2 from the germline V gene are MDHEN and SYDVKM. The CDR3 here is CATHGLSYNEQFF. The CDR3 DNA is TGTGCCACCCATGGACTTTCCTACAATGAGCAGTTCTTC.

Only a few counts were recorded for this clonotype. The gene calls are TRBV20-1 and TRBJ2-5; weak D call: TRBD1 (6 bases). This CDR3 region has 14 residues. Trimming shortened V by 4 bases and J by 3 bases, and 15 bases separated the two germline ends. The germline V gene encodes CDR1 DFQATT and CDR2 SNEGSKA (reference sequence). CDR3 sequence: CSATRDTSEETQYF. The DNA for the CDR3 is TGCAGTGCTACCCGGGACACCTCCGAAGAGACCCAGTACTTC.

This clonotype showed up just a few times. The V gene is TRBV6-1, the J gene TRBJ2-1; 9 bases line up with TRBD2. The CDR3 runs to 14 residues. Germline V gene lookup returns CDR1 MNHNS and CDR2 SASEGT. Trimming removed 6 bases from V and 9 bases from J; junction bases left unmatched: 9. As DNA, the CDR3 is TGTGCCAGCAGATTAGCGGGAGAGGTGGTTGAGCAGTTCTTC. It yields the protein CASRLAGEVVEQFF.

This chain connects TRBV27 to TRBJ2-5, with D possibly TRBD2 on 6 matching bases. The V gene lost 6 bases and the J gene lost 5 bases, with 19 bases spanning the gap. Germline loops: CDR1 MNHEY, CDR2 SMNVEV (reference sequence). CDR3 length: 15 amino acids. DNA for the CDR3: TGTGCCAGCAGCCGGTGGGGGGAGACCCATGAGACCCAGTACTTC. Translated: CASSRWGETHETQYF.